These 22 T cell receptor beta chains came from one sample sequenced in a study of T cell changes during pregnancy in multiple sclerosis. The data were produced by immunoSEQ multiplex PCR, yet TCRdb's version contains in-frame clones alone and is incomplete. This sample has some 80,000 clones, with 90% to 95% found just once. Source: peripheral blood, taken in the second trimester of pregnancy. These receptors all come from a female donor with multiple sclerosis, enrolled in a pregnancy study.

V usage is TRBV1 and J usage is TRBJ2-5; TRBD2 is the table's D call and was not checked against the DNA. TRBV1 is a documented pseudogene. The CDR3 has 16 residues. CDR3 bases: TGCACCAGCAGCCAGAGGGAGACTCCCCTACTAAAGACCCAGTACTTC. Amino acids: CTSSQRETPLLKTQYF.

The V call is TRBV7-9, the J call TRBJ2-3, with 13 bases aligning to TRBD2. V gave up 6 bases and J gave up 4 bases; unmatched junction bases: 10. In germline, CDR1 is SEHNR, CDR2 FQNEAQ (reference sequence). The CDR3 is made up of 17 amino acids. CDR3 bases: TGTGCCAGCAGTCCTTATACTAGCGGGAGGGCCTCAGATACGCAGTATTTT. Its protein product is CASSPYTSGRASDTQYF.

V is TRBV5-4 and J is TRBJ2-3, with D tentatively TRBD2 (5 bases). Looked up from germline, CDR1 is SGHNT and CDR2 is YYREEE (reference sequence). This CDR3 comprises 15 residues. Trimming pared 3 bases from V and 0 bases from J, leaving 11 bases between. CDR3 protein: CASSSAETSTDTQYF. As DNA, the CDR3 is TGTGCCAGCAGCTCAGCGGAAACAAGCACAGATACGCAGTATTTT.

The rearrangement links TRBV11-2 to TRBJ2-3, with 8 bases fitting TRBD1. CDR3 length equals 15 residues. J gave up 7 bases and V 2 bases, and 8 bases lay outside the gene matches. The germline gives CDR1 SGHAT, CDR2 FQNNGV. CDR3 residues: CASSLPGTGTHTQYF. The CDR3 nucleotides read TGTGCCAGCAGCTTACCCGGGACAGGAACACATACGCAGTATTTT.

The chain carries TRBV7-2 and TRBJ2-7; D may be TRBD2 (6 bases). The ends were cut back, 3 bases at V and 0 bases at J, with 12 bases in the middle. The germline gives CDR1 SGHTA, CDR2 FQGNSA. This CDR3 is built from 15 residues. CDR3 protein: CASSLGGTSSYEQYF. Here the CDR3 DNA reads TGTGCCAGCAGCTTGGGCGGGACGTCCTCCTACGAGCAGTACTTC.

The chain uses TRBV2 and TRBJ2-7; possibly TRBD2 for D (5 bases). CDR1 SNHLY and CDR2 FYNNEI come from the germline V gene. V was shortened by 4 bases and J by 3 bases, with 10 bases between the two germline ends. This CDR3 has 13 residues. The CDR3, as DNA: TGTGCCAGCAGTGGTGAGGGAATCTACGAGCAGTACTTC. This encodes CASSGEGIYEQYF.

The chain links TRBV7-3 to TRBJ1-1; 7 bases agree with TRBD1. V lost 3 bases to trimming and J lost 3 bases; unmatched junction nucleotides: 4. This CDR3 comprises 14 residues. Germline CDR1 is SGHTA and CDR2 is FQGTGA. The CDR3 loop reads CASSFGTAHTEAFF. Written as DNA, the CDR3 is TGTGCCAGCAGCTTTGGGACAGCACACACTGAAGCTTTCTTT.

The J gene is TRBJ1-2, the V gene TRBV30, with D uncertain. The germline V gene has CDR1 GTSNPN and CDR2 SVGIG (reference sequence). V lost 7 bases and J lost 2, with 14 bases in between. This CDR3 is 13 amino acids long. The CDR3 DNA is TGTGCCTCCAACAGCAAATTGAACTATGGCTACACCTTC. Its translation is CASNSKLNYGYTF.

The genes are TRBV19 and TRBJ1-1; 8 nucleotides align to TRBD1. The ends lost 3 bases at V and 7 bases at J; junction bases unmatched: 10. This CDR3 region has 15 residues. The germline CDR1 and CDR2 sequences are LNHDA and SQIVND (reference sequence). CDR3 loop: CASSIPGQETSEAFF. DNA for the CDR3: TGTGCCAGTAGTATTCCGGGACAGGAGACAAGTGAAGCTTTCTTT.

The chain couples TRBV5-8 to TRBJ1-2; 8 nucleotides line up with TRBD1. Germline lookup yields CDR1 SGHTS and CDR2 YDEGEE. The CDR3 covers 14 residues. J was trimmed by 4 bases and V by 0 bases; bases with no gene match: 2. The CDR3 bases are TGTGCCAGCAGCTTGGGACAGGGGATCTATGGCTACACCTTC. Translation gives CASSLGQGIYGYTF. Complete variable domain (other parts from reference TRBV5-8 and TRBJ1-2): EAGVTQSPTHLIKTRGQQATLRCSPISGHTSVYWYQQALGLGLQFLLWYDEGEERNRGNFPPRFSGRQFPNYSSELNVNALELEDSALYLCASSLGQGIYGYTFGSGTRLTVV.

J is TRBJ2-3 and V is TRBV4-1; 8 bases are shared with TRBD2. V shed 4 bases and J 3 bases; nucleotides not matched to a gene: 9. The CDR3 contains 16 residues. CDR1 and CDR2 (germline): MGHRA, YSYEKL. CDR3: CASSRYSGKGTDTQYF. The CDR3 coding sequence is TGCGCCAGCAGCCGATATAGCGGGAAAGGGACAGATACGCAGTATTTT.

The V call is TRBV19, the J call TRBJ2-4, with 9 bases lining up with TRBD2. This CDR3 contains 16 residues. The V gene's germline CDR1 is LNHDA and CDR2 SQIVND (reference sequence). Germline trimming cut 6 bases from V and 7 bases from J; bases unmatched to any gene: 13. CDR3 loop: CASRFNSGRGENIQYF. The CDR3 DNA reads TGTGCCAGTAGATTCAATAGCGGGAGAGGGGAGAACATTCAGTACTTC. The variable domain in full, completed from reference TRBV19 and TRBJ2-4, reads DGGITQSPKYLFRKEGQNVTLSCEQNLNHDAMYWYRQDPGQGLRLIYYSQIVNDFQKGDIAEGYSVSREKKESFPLTVTSAQKNPTAFYLCASRFNSGRGENIQYFGAGTRLSVL.

CDR3 nucleotide sequence: TGTGCCACCACGGACAGCCTCCAAGAGACCCAGTACTTC. Encoded protein: CATTDSLQETQYF. This chain joins TRBV15 and TRBJ2-5, with D perhaps matching TRBD1 (6 bases). The CDR3 extends over 13 amino acids. V was clipped by 7 bases and J by 1 base, with 10 bases between them. Germline CDR1 and CDR2: LNHNV and YYDKDF (reference sequence).

DNA of the CDR3: TGCGCCAGCAGCTTGTCAGGGCGGGAGCAGGGGGAGACCCAGTACTTC. Its translation is CASSLSGREQGETQYF. The V call is TRBV5-1, the J call TRBJ2-5; tentatively, D is TRBD2 (7 bases). CDR1 is SGHRS, CDR2 YFSETQ, per germline. This CDR3 has 16 amino acids. V lost 1 base, J lost 5 bases, and 18 bases lay in between.

V and J are TRBV28 and TRBJ1-5, with no clear D. Trimming took off 4 bases at V and 3 bases at J, with 10 bases between the two ends. The germline CDR1 and CDR2 sequences are MDHEN and SYDVKM. This CDR3 is 14 amino acids long. CDR3 DNA sequence: TGTGCCAGCAGTTCGTCGGGGTACAATCAGCCCCAGCATTTT. It specifies CASSSSGYNQPQHF.

The chain joins TRBV27 to TRBJ1-5; D is perhaps TRBD1 (5 bases). V lost 4 bases, J lost 4 bases, and 11 bases lay in between. This CDR3 is built from 14 residues. Germline assignment: CDR1 MNHEY and CDR2 SMNVEV (reference sequence). The CDR3 sequence is CASSSQEGNQPQHF. DNA of the CDR3: TGTGCCAGCAGTTCACAGGAGGGGAATCAGCCCCAGCATTTT.

This clone was counted only a few times. This rearrangement joins TRBV27 to TRBJ2-7, with D perhaps matching TRBD2 (5 bases). CDR1 MNHEY and CDR2 SMNVEV come from the germline V gene (reference sequence). The CDR3 totals 13 residues. The V and J ends lost 2 bases and 3 bases respectively, with 8 bases between them. CDR3 sequence: CASSLTEGYEQYF. The CDR3 DNA sequence: TGTGCCAGCAGTTTAACAGAGGGCTACGAGCAGTACTTC.

The chain has TRBV29-1 and TRBJ1-2; no definite D call. There are 11 residues in the CDR3. Germline V gene lookup returns CDR1 SQVTM and CDR2 ANQGSEA. Trimming took 3 bases from V and 6 from J, leaving 8 bases between them. CDR3 residues: CSVEKNNGYTF. Written as DNA, the CDR3 is TGCAGCGTTGAGAAAAACAATGGCTACACCTTC.

This rearrangement joins TRBV7-6 to TRBJ2-7; D remains unclear. V gave up 5 bases and J gave up 6 bases, with 8 bases separating them. There are 11 residues in the CDR3. Germline V CDR1 and CDR2: SGHVS, FNYEAQ. CDR3 sequence reads: CASSDSSEQYF. The CDR3 DNA reads as TGTGCCAGCAGCGACTCTAGCGAGCAGTACTTC. The variable domain in full, with the rest retrieved from reference TRBV7-6 and TRBJ2-7, is GAGVSQSPRYKVTKRGQDVALRCDPISGHVSLYWYRQALGQGPEFLTYFNYEAQQDKSGLPNDRFSAERPEGSISTLTIQRTEQRDSAMYRCASSDSSEQYFGPGTRLTVT.

V and J are TRBV5-1 and TRBJ2-2, with TRBD1 as a possible D gene (5 bases). Germline CDR1 reads SGHRS; CDR2 reads YFSETQ. Trimming stripped 0 bases from V and 7 bases from J, with 10 bases between. This CDR3 region has 14 residues. CDR3 sequence (DNA): TGCGCCAGCAGCTTGGTGCAGGGATACGGGGAGCTGTTTTTT. This sequence encodes CASSLVQGYGELFF. Supplemented by reference TRBV5-1 and TRBJ2-2, the full variable domain reads KAGVTQTPRYLIKTRGQQVTLSCSPISGHRSVSWYQQTPGQGLQFLFEYFSETQRNKGNFPGRFSGRQFSNSRSEMNVSTLELGDSALYLCASSLVQGYGELFFGEGSRLTVL.

The CDR3 spells CASSEAPQKQFF. CDR3 nucleotide sequence: TGTGCCAGCAGTGAAGCGCCCCAGAAGCAGTTCTTC. The chain recombines TRBV2 with TRBJ2-1; D is unclear. Trimming stripped 0 bases from V and 11 bases from J, with 8 bases between. Germline CDR1 is SNHLY and CDR2 is FYNNEI. The CDR3 loop spans 12 amino acids.

The V and J genes are TRBV29-1 and TRBJ2-1; 16 positions agree with TRBD2. The ends lost 6 bases at V and 3 bases at J; junction bases unmatched: 5. The germline V gene has CDR1 SQVTM and CDR2 ANQGSEA. The CDR3 has 16 amino acids. CDR3: CSVAGLAGGVYNEQFF. CDR3 DNA: TGCAGCGTAGCGGGACTAGCGGGAGGGGTCTACAATGAGCAGTTCTTC.